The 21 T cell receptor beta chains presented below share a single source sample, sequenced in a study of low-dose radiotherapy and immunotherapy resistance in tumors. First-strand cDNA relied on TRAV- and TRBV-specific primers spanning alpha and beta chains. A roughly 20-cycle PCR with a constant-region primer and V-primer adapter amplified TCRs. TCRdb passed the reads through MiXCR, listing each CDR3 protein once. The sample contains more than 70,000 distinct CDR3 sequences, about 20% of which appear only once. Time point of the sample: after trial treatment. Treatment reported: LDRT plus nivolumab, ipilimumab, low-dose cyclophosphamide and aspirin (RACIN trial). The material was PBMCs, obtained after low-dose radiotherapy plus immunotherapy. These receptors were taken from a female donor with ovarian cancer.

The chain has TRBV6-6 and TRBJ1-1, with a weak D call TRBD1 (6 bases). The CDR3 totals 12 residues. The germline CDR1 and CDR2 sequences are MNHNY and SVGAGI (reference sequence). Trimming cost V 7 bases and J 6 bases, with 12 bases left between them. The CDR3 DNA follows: TGTGCCAGCAACAGGGCTGAGGCTGAAGCTTTCTTT. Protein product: CASNRAEAEAFF.

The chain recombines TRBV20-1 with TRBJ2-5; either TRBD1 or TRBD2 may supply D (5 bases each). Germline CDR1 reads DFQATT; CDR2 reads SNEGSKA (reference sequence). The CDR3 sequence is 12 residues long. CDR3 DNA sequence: TGCACCTCGGGACCGTACCAAGAGACCCAGTACTTC. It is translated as CTSGPYQETQYF.

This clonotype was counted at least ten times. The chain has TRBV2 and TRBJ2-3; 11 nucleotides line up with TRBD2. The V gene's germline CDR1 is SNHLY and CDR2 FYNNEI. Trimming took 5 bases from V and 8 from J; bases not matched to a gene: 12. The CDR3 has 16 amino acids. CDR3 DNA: TGTGCCAGCAGTCCCCGACTAGCGGGGTCCTACCGTACGCAGTATTTT. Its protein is CASSPRLAGSYRTQYF.

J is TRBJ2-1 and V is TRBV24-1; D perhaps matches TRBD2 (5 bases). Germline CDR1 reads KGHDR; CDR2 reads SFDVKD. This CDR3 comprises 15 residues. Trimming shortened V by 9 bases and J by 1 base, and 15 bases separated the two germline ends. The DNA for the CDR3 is TGTGCCACCGAGGCTCGAGAGCGGTCCTACAATGAGCAGTTCTTC. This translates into CATEARERSYNEQFF.

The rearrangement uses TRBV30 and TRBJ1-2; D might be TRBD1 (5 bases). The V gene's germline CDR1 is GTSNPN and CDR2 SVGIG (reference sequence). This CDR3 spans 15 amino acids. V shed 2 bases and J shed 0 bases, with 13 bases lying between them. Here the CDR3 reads CAWSSGTLANYGYTF. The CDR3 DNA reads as TGTGCCTGGAGTAGCGGGACCTTAGCTAACTATGGCTACACCTTC.

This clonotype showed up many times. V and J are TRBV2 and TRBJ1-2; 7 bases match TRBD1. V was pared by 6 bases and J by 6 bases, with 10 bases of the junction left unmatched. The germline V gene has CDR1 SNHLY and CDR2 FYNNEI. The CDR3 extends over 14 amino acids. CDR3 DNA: TGTGCCAGCAGGGGGACAGACTCAACACATGGCTACACCTTC. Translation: CASRGTDSTHGYTF. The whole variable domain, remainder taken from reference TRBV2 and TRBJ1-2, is EPEVTQTPSHQVTQMGQEVILRCVPISNHLYFYWYRQILGQKVEFLVSFYNNEISEKSEIFDDQFSVERPDGSNFTLKIRSTKLEDSAMYFCASRGTDSTHGYTFGSGTRLTVV.

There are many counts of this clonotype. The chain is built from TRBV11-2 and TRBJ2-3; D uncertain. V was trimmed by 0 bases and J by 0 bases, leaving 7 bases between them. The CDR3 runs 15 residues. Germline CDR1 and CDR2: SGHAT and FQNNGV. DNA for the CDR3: TGTGCCAGCAGCTTAGAAGGCCTGAGCACAGATACGCAGTATTTT. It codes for CASSLEGLSTDTQYF.

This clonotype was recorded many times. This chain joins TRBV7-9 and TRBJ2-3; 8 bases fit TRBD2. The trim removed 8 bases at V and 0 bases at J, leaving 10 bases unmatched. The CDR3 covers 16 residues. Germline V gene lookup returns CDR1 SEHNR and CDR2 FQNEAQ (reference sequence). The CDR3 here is CASVRAGGASTDTQYF. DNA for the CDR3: TGTGCCAGCGTGCGGGCGGGAGGTGCTAGCACAGATACGCAGTATTTT.

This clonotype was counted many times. CDR3 in amino acids: CASSLSAGGYNEQFF. Here the CDR3 DNA reads TGTGCCAGCAGCTTAAGCGCGGGGGGTTACAATGAGCAGTTCTTC. V gene TRBV7-2 combines with J gene TRBJ2-1; TRBD2 matches 8 bases. The germline gives CDR1 SGHTA, CDR2 FQGNSA. Trimming removed 2 bases from V and 4 bases from J; junction bases left unmatched: 4. There are 15 residues in the CDR3.

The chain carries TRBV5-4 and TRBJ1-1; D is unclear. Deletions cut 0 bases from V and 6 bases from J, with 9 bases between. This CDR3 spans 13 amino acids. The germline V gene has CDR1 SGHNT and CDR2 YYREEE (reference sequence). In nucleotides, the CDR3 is TGTGCCAGCAGCTTGGTACCTCAGGCTGAAGCTTTCTTT. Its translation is CASSLVPQAEAFF.

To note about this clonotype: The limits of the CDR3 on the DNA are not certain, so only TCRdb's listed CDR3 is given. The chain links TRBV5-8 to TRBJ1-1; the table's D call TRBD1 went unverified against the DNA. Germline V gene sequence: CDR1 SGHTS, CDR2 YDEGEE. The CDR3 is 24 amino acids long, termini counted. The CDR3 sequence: CASTNQTSLYFCASSNRAGTEAFF.

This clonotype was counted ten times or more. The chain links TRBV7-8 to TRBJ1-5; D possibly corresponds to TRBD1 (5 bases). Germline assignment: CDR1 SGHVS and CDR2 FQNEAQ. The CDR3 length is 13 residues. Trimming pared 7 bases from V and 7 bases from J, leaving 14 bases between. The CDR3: CASTAFRDQPQHF. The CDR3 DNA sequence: TGTGCCAGCACCGCCTTCAGGGACCAGCCCCAGCATTTT.

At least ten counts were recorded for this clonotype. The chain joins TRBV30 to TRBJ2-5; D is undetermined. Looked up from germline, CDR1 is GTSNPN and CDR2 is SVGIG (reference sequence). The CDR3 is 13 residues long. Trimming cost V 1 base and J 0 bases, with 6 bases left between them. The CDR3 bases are TGTGCCTGGAGTGGGAGCGACCAAGAGACCCAGTACTTC. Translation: CAWSGSDQETQYF. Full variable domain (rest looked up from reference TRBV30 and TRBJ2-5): SQTIHQWPATLVQPVGSPLSLECTVEGTSNPNLYWYRQAAGRGLQLLFYSVGIGQISSEVPQNLSASRPQDRQFILSSKKLLLSDSGFYLCAWSGSDQETQYFGPGTRLLVL.

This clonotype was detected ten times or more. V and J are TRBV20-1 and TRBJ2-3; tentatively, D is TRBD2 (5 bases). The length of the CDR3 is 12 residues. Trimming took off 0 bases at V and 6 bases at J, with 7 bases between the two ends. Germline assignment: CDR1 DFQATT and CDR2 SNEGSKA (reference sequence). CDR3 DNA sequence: TGCAGTGCTAGAGAGGGAGCGGATACGCAGTATTTT. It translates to CSAREGADTQYF.

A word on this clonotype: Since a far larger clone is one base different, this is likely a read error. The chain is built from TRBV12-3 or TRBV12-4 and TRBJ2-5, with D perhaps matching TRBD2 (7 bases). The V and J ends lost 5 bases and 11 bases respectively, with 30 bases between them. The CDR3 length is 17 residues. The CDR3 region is CASSDAPGEGPRNEQYF. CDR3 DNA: TGTGCCAGCAGTGATGCCCCAGGGGAGGGCCCGAGGAATGAGCAGTACTTC.

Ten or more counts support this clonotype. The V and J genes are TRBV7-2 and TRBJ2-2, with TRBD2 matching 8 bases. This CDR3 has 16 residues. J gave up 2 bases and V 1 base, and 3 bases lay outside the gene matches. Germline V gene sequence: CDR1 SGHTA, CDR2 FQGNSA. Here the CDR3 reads CASSLGLAGNTGELFF. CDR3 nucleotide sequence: TGTGCCAGCAGCTTAGGTCTAGCGGGCAACACCGGGGAGCTGTTTTTT. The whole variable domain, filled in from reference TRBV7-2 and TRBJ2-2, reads GAGVSQSPSNKVTEKGKDVELRCDPISGHTALYWYRQSLGQGLEFLIYFQGNSAPDKSGLPSDRFSAERTGGSVSTLTIQRTQQEDSAVYLCASSLGLAGNTGELFFGEGSRLTVL.

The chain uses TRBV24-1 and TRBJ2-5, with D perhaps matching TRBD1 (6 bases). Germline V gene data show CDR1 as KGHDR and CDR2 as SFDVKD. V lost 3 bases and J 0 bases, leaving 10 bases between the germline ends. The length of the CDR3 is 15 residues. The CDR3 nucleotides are TGTGCCACCAGTGATCGAGGACAGAACCAAGAGACCCAGTACTTC. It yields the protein CATSDRGQNQETQYF.

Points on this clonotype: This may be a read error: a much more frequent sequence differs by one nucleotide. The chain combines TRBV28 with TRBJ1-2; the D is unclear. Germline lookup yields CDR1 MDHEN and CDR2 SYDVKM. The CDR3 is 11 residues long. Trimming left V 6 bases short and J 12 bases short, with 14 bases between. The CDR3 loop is CASRLAMGHTF. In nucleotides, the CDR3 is TGTGCCAGCAGATTAGCTATGGGCCACACCTTC.

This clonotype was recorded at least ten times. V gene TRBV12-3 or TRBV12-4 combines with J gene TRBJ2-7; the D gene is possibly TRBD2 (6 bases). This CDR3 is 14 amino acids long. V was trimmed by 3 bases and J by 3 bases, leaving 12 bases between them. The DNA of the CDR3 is TGTGCCAGCAGTTTCGGGAGTCTATACTACGAGCAGTACTTC. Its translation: CASSFGSLYYEQYF.

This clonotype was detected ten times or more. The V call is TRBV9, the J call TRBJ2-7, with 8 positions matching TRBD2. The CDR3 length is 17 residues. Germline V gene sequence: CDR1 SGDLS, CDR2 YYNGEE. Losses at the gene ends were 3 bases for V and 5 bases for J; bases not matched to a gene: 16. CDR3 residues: CASSARFLAGEGNEQYF. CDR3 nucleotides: TGTGCCAGCAGCGCTCGGTTCCTAGCGGGTGAGGGTAACGAGCAGTACTTC.

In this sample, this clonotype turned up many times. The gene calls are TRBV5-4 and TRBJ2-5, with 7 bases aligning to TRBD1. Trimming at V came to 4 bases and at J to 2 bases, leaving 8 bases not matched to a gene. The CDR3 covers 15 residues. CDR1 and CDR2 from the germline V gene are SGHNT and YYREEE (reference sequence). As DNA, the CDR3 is TGTGCCAGCAGCCGTCAGGGACAGACACAAGAGACCCAGTACTTC. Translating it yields CASSRQGQTQETQYF.